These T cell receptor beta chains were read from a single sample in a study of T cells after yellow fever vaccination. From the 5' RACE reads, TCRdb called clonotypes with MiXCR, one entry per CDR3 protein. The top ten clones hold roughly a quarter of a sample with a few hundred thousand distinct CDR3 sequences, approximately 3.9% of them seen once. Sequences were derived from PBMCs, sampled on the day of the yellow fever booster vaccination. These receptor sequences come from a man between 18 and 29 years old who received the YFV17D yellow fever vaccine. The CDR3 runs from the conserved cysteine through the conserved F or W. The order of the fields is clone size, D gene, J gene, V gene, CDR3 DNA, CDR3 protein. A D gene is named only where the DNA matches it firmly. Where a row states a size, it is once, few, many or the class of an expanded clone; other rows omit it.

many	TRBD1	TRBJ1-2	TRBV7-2	TGTGCCAGCAGCGGGGCCGGGACAGGGGTCGACGGCTACACCTTC	CASSGAGTGVDGYTF
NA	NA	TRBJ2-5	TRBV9	TGTGCCAGCAGCTTCCGGGGGGCGTCTGGAGAGACCCAGTACTTC	CASSFRGASGETQYF
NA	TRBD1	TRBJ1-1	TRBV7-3	TGTGCCAGCAGCTTAACGGGGGGGACAGGGGTGACTGAAGCTTTCTTT	CASSLTGGTGVTEAFF
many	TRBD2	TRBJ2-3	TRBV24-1	TGTGCCACCAGTGATTCTTCAGCGGGGGGGCGCACAGATACGCAGTATTTT	CATSDSSAGGRTDTQYF
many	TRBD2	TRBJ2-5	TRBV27	TGTGCCAGCAGTTTAATCGGTAGCGGGGGCACCCAGTACTTC	CASSLIGSGGTQYF
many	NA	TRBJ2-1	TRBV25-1	TGTGCCAGCAGGTCGTACAATGAGCAGTTCTTC	CASRSYNEQFF
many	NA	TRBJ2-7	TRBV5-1	TGCGCCAGCAGCTCCCCCGGCGGTAGCTACGAGCAGTACTTC	CASSSPGGSYEQYF
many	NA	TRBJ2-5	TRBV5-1	TGCGCCAGCCGAATTGGTGTACAAGAGACCCAGTACTTC	CASRIGVQETQYF
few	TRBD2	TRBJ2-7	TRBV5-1	TGCGCCAGCAGCTGGGTTATAGCGGGGGGCAGCTCCTACGAGCAGTACTTC	CASSWVIAGGSSYEQYF
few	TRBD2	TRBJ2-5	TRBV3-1	TGTGCCAGCAGGCCCCGACTAGCGGGGGGGCTAGAGGAGACCCAGTACTTC	CASRPRLAGGLEETQYF
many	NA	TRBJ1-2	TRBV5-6	TGTGCCAGCAGCTTGGCCGGACAGAATAATGGCTACACCTTC	CASSLAGQNNGYTF
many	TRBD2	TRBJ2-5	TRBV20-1	TGCAGTGCTCCGCGGGGGGCTGAAGAGACCCAGTACTTC	CSAPRGAEETQYF
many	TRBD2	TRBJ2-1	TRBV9	TGTGCCAGCAGCGTAGAAGGCGGGGGGCTGGTTGAGCAGTTCTTC	CASSVEGGGLVEQFF
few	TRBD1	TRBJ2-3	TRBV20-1	TGCAGTGCGCTAGCCCGGGACAGGAGCACAGATACGCAGTATTTT	CSALARDRSTDTQYF
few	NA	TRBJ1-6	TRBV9	TGTGCCAGCAGCGTAGTAGGGGAGTATAATTCACCCCTCCACTTT	CASSVVGEYNSPLHF
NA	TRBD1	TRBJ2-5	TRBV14	TGTGCCAGCAGCCAACGTGATAGACAGGGACAAGAGACCCAGTACTTC	CASSQRDRQGQETQYF
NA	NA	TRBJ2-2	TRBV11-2	TGTGCCAGCAGCTTAGGGGATTCCGGGGAGCTGTTTTTT	CASSLGDSGELFF
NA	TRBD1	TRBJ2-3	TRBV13	TGTGCCAGCAGCCCGCGCTGGGACAGGCTACGCACAGATACGCAGTATTTT	CASSPRWDRLRTDTQYF
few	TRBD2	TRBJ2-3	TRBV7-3	TGTGCCAGCAGCTTACTGGGCGGGGGGGCAACAGATACGCAGTATTTT	CASSLLGGGATDTQYF
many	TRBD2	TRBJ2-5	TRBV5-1	TGCGCCAGCAGCGGCGGCGAACTAGCGGGGGGGCCAGAGACCCAGTACTTC	CASSGGELAGGPETQYF
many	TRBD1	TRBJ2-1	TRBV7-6	TGTGCCAGCAGCGGGTGGACAGGGGCGGATGAGCAGTTCTTC	CASSGWTGADEQFF
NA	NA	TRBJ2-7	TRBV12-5	TGTGCTAGTGGGTTGGGGGGACTCTACGAGCAGTACTTC	CASGLGGLYEQYF
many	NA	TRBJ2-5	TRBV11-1	TGTGCCAGCAGCTACAGGGTTCAAGAGACCCAGTACTTC	CASSYRVQETQYF
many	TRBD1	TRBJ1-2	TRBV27	TGTGCCAGCAGCCCCCGCGACAGGGGTGCCTATGGCTACACCTTC	CASSPRDRGAYGYTF
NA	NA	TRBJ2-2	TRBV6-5	TGTGCCAGCAGCCAACTACAAGGCACCGGGGAGCTGTTTTTT	CASSQLQGTGELFF
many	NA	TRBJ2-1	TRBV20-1	TGCAGTGCCTCCCGCCAATTAAATGAGCAGTTCTTC	CSASRQLNEQFF
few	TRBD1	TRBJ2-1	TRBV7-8	TGTGCCAGCAGCCGTGGGACAGACAATGAGCAGTTCTTC	CASSRGTDNEQFF
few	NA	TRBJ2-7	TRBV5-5	TGTGCCAGCAGCTTGGACCAGCTCTACGAGCAGTACTTC	CASSLDQLYEQYF
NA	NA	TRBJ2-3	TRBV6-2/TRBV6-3	TGTGCCAGCAGCTCCCCTCCCGAGGGTAAAGATACGCAGTATTTT	CASSSPPEGKDTQYF
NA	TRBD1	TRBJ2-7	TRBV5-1	TGCGCCAGCAGCTTGTGGCAGGGGGACGAGCAGTACTTC	CASSLWQGDEQYF
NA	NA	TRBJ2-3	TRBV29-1	TGCAGCGTTGGATCGCTCACAGATACGCAGTATTTT	CSVGSLTDTQYF
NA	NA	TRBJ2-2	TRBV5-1	TGCGCCAGCAGCTTTCTACAGTTGAACACCGGGGAGCTGTTTTTT	CASSFLQLNTGELFF
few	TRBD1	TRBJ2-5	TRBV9	TGTGCCAGCAGCGCTACAGGGGTCTATGAGACCCAGTACTTC	CASSATGVYETQYF
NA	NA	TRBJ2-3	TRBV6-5	TGTGCCAGCGCGCTTAGCGGCTCCGACGGGGATACGCAGTATTTT	CASALSGSDGDTQYF
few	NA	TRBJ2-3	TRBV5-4	TGTGCCAGCAGCTTGTTCGGTAGAAGCACAGATACGCAGTATTTT	CASSLFGRSTDTQYF
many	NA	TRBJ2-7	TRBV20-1	TGCAGTGCTAGAGATCCAGGGACCACCTACGAGCAGTACTTC	CSARDPGTTYEQYF
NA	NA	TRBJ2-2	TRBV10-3	TGTGCCATCAGCATACGGGGCAGGGACACCGGGGAGCTGTTTTTT	CAISIRGRDTGELFF
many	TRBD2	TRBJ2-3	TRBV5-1	TGCGCCAGCAGCCCGGGGGGTACCGGAGATACGCAGTATTTT	CASSPGGTGDTQYF
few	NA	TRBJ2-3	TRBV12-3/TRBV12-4	TGTGCCAGCAGTCTTAAGGAGAGAAGCACAGATACGCAGTATTTT	CASSLKERSTDTQYF
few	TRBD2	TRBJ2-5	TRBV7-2	TGTGCCAGCAGCCCCCAGCGGGGGGATCAAGAGACCCAGTACTTC	CASSPQRGDQETQYF
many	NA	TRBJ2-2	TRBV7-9	TGTGCCAGCAGGAAAAACCGAGACGGCGACACCGGGGAGCTGTTTTTT	CASRKNRDGDTGELFF
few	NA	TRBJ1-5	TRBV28	TGTGCCAGCAGTTTGGGGGGTTTTGTTCAGCCCCAGCATTTT	CASSLGGFVQPQHF
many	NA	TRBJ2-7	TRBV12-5	TGTGCTAGTGGGACCCTGTACGAGCAGTACTTC	CASGTLYEQYF
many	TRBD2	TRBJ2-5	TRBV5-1	TGCGCCAGCAGCTTTCCCCTAGCGGGGGGGCAAGAGACCCAGTACTTC	CASSFPLAGGQETQYF
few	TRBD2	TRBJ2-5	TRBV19	TGTGCCAGTAGTATATCAGGGAGGGGAGAGACCCAGTACTTC	CASSISGRGETQYF
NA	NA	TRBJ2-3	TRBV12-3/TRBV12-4	TGTGCCAGCAGTTCCCGGACAGACTCAGATACGCAGTATTTT	CASSSRTDSDTQYF
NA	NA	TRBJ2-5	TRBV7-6	TGTGCCAGCAGCCTGGGCCCGAACCAAGAGACCCAGTACTTC	CASSLGPNQETQYF
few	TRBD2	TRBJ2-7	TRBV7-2	TGTGCCAGCAGCTCCGAGCGGGGGGCCCTGTACGAGCAGTACTTC	CASSSERGALYEQYF
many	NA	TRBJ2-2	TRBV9	TGTGCCAGCAGCGTAGAGACCAACACCGGGGAGCTGTTTTTT	CASSVETNTGELFF
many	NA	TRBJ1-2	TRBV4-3	TGCGCCAGCAGCCAAGAGCCGGGGGGCTATGGCTACACCTTC	CASSQEPGGYGYTF
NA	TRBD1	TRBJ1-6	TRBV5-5	TGTGCCAGCAGCGATTACCTTGGGGACAGAAATTCACCCCTCCACTTT	CASSDYLGDRNSPLHF
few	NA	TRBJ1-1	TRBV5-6	TGTGCCAGCACGGGGCTCCAAACTGAAGCTTTCTTT	CASTGLQTEAFF
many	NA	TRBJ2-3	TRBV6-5	TGTGCCAGCAGTTACTCGGACAGAGGGCCCCTTAGCACAGATACGCAGTATTTT	CASSYSDRGPLSTDTQYF